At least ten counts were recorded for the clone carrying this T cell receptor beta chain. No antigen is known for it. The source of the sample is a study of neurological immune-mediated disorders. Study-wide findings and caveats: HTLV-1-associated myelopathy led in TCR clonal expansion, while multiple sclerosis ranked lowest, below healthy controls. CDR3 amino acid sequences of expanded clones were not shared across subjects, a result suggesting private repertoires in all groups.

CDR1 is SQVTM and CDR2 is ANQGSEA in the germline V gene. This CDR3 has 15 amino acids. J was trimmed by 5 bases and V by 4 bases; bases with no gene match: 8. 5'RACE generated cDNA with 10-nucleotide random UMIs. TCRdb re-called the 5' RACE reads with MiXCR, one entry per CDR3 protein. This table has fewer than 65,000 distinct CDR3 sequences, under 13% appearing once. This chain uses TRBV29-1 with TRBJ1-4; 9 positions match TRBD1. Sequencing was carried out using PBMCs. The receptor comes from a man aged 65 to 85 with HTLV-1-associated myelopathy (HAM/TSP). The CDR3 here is CSVGPSGTGNEKLFF. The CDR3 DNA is TGCAGCGTTGGACCTTCCGGGACAGGGAATGAAAAACTGTTTTTT.